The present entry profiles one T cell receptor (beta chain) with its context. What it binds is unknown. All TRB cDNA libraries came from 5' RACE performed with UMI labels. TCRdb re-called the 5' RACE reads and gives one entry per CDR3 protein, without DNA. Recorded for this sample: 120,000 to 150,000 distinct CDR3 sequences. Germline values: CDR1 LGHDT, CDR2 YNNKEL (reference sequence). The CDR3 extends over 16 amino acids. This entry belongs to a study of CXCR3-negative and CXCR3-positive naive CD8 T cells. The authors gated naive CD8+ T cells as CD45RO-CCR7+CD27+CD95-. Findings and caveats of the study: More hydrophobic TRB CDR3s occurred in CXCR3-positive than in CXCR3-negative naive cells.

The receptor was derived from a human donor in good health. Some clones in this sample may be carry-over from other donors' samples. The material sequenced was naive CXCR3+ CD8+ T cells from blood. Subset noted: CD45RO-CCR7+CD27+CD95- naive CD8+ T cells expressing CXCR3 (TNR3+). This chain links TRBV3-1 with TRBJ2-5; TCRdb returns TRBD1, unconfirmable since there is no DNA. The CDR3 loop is CASSQGRTGAQETQYF.